This T cell receptor (beta chain) was recorded in a study of blood T cells in healthy people across ages. Researchers isolated at least 7 million PBMCs per sample. Trimming shortened V by 6 bases and J by 6 bases, and 14 bases separated the two germline ends. Germline V gene lookup returns CDR1 DFQATT and CDR2 SNEGSKA (reference sequence). The CDR3 spans 12 residues. Primed by a sample-barcoded 5' primer and a J-beta primer mix, a second PCR proceeded for about 6 to 12 cycles. MiXCR, run by TCRdb on the 5' RACE reads, gives a single entry per CDR3 protein. Seen here are around 1,100,000 distinct CDR3 sequences, around two fifths observed once, and the top ten hold around 13%.

The clonotype comes from a man aged 18 to 30 in good health. Sequencing used blood. J is TRBJ1-2 and V is TRBV20-1; D ambiguous. CDR3 coding DNA: TGCAGTGCCACGGCTGCGGTGGATGGCTACACCTTC. Protein product: CSATAAVDGYTF.